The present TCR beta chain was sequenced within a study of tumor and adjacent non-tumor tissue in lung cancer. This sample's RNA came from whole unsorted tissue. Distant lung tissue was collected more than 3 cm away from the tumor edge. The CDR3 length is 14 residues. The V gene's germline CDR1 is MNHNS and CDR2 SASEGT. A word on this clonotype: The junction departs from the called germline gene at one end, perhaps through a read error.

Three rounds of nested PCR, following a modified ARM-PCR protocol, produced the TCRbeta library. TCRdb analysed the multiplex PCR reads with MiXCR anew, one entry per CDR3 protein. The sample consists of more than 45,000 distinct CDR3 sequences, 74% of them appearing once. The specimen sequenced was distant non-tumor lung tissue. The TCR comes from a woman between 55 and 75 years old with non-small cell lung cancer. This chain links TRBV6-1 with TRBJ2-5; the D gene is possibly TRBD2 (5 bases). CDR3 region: CARSGGGTGETQYF. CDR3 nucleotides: TGTGCCAGGAGTGGAGGCGGAACCGGGGAGACCCAGTACTTC.